Presented here are 10 T cell receptor beta chains from one specimen sequenced in a study of T cells after yellow fever vaccination. TCRdb used MiXCR to reprocess the 5' RACE reads, holding one entry per CDR3 protein. The data show approximately 300,000 distinct CDR3 sequences, with 8.7% seen just once and approximately 18% held by the top ten. Sample: PBMCs, taken on the day of the first yellow fever vaccination. These receptors originate from a man between 18 and 35 years old who received the YFV17D yellow fever vaccine.

J is TRBJ1-4 and V is TRBV7-2; D unresolved. This CDR3 is 13 amino acids long. V was clipped by 2 bases and J by 8 bases, with 9 bases between them. Germline lookup yields CDR1 SGHTA and CDR2 FQGNSA. CDR3: CASSLRRGEKLFF. The CDR3 nucleotides are TGTGCCAGCAGCTTACGGAGAGGGGAAAAACTGTTTTTT.

The chain combines TRBV5-1 with TRBJ2-3; D possibly corresponds to TRBD2 (7 bases). Trimming stripped 0 bases from V and 3 bases from J, with 17 bases between. The CDR3 contains 17 residues. Germline CDR1 is SGHRS and CDR2 is YFSETQ. Written as DNA, the CDR3 is TGCGCCAGCAGCTTGGTAGGGGGGGCGTTTGGAACAGATACGCAGTATTTT. Translation: CASSLVGGAFGTDTQYF.

This clonotype was counted between two and nine times. The CDR3 reads CASSKGGQNNEKLFF. The CDR3 DNA reads as TGTGCCAGCAGCAAAGGAGGACAGAATAATGAAAAACTGTTTTTT. The chain has TRBV21-1 and TRBJ1-4; TRBD1 is the table's D call and was not checked against the DNA. TRBV21-1 represents a pseudogene. The length of the CDR3 is 15 residues.

This clonotype was recorded a few times. The V gene is TRBV29-1, the J gene TRBJ1-1; perhaps TRBD1 as D (5 bases). This CDR3 has 14 amino acids. V gave up 1 base and J gave up 4 bases, with 13 bases separating them. Germline CDR1 is SQVTM and CDR2 is ANQGSEA. The CDR3 spells CSVEGGDMSTEAFF. Here the CDR3 DNA reads TGCAGCGTTGAAGGAGGGGATATGAGCACTGAAGCTTTCTTT.

This clonotype has a count of ten or more. The rearrangement links TRBV7-6 to TRBJ2-5; D not certain. CDR1 and CDR2 (germline): SGHVS, FNYEAQ. V lost 2 bases and J 3 bases, leaving 7 bases between the germline ends. The CDR3 is 13 amino acids. In DNA, the CDR3 is TGTGCCAGCAGCTTACACGGTGAAGAGACCCAGTACTTC. Translation gives CASSLHGEETQYF.

This clonotype was seen at least ten times. The V gene is TRBV20-1, the J gene TRBJ2-5; the match to TRBD2 covers 9 bases. Per germline, CDR1 DFQATT and CDR2 SNEGSKA (reference sequence). The CDR3 is 14 residues long. CDR3 coding DNA: TGCAGCGCCGGGACTAGCCCTGATGGAGGGACCCAGTACTTC. This encodes CSAGTSPDGGTQYF.

The chain carries TRBV5-1 and TRBJ2-5; TRBD2 aligns across 7 bases. CDR1 is SGHRS and CDR2 is YFSETQ in the germline V gene. V shed 1 base and J 2 bases; nucleotides not matched to a gene: 2. The CDR3 totals 14 residues. The CDR3 DNA is TGCGCCAGCAGCTTGATCGGGGGGCAAGAGACCCAGTACTTC. Translating gives CASSLIGGQETQYF.

The table lists this clonotype with a few counts. The chain is built from TRBV6-5 and TRBJ1-6; D gene unclear. Germline V gene data show CDR1 as MNHEY and CDR2 as SVGAGI. Trimming took 1 base from V and 7 from J, leaving 14 bases between them. This CDR3 is built from 16 residues. In nucleotides, the CDR3 is TGTGCCAGCAGTTACTTTTCCGGGAGCCCCAATTCACCCCTCCACTTT. This codes for CASSYFSGSPNSPLHF.

There are many counts of this clonotype. This chain links TRBV2 with TRBJ1-5, with 9 bases lining up with TRBD1. CDR3 length: 16 residues. J gave up 6 bases and V 4 bases, and 10 bases lay outside the gene matches. Germline lookup yields CDR1 SNHLY and CDR2 FYNNEI. CDR3 loop: CASSAGQGSLGQPQHF. The CDR3 nucleotides are TGTGCCAGCAGTGCTGGACAGGGGAGTTTGGGTCAGCCCCAGCATTTT.

This clonotype appeared a few times. The V and J genes are TRBV27 and TRBJ2-5; the match to TRBD1 covers 10 bases. Trimming at V came to 5 bases and at J to 5 bases, leaving 5 bases not matched to a gene. CDR3 length: 14 amino acids. Germline V lookup: CDR1 MNHEY, CDR2 SMNVEV (reference sequence). CDR3 amino acids: CASSPTGGGETQYF. For the CDR3, the DNA is TGTGCCAGCAGTCCGACAGGGGGCGGCGAGACCCAGTACTTC.